Sequencing of this TCR beta chain was carried out in a study of blood T cell repertoires in COVID-19. For the study at large: There were acute and convalescent COVID-19 samples, and they came from the United States, Italy and Spain. Sources were T cells, B-cell-depleted T cells, or PBMCs; the material itself was cDNA or gDNA.

The repertoire was sequenced with immunoSEQ multiplex PCR; TCRdb's copy has only in-frame clones and lacks some. The data show about 130,000 clones, with approximately 80% seen just once and 12% held by the top ten. The sample taken for sequencing was peripheral blood. The receptor was derived from a man between 60 and 75 years old with acute or convalescent COVID-19.

The CDR3: CASSFVGVDGSPLHF. The CDR3 DNA reads as TGTGCCAGCAGTTTTGTAGGGGTGGATGGGTCACCCCTCCACTTT. V is TRBV27 and J is TRBJ1-6; a possible D gene is TRBD1 (5 bases). In germline, CDR1 is MNHEY, CDR2 SMNVEV (reference sequence). V gave up 3 bases and J gave up 10 bases, with 16 bases separating them. This CDR3 region has 15 residues.